The 24 T cell receptor beta chains in this list originate from one sample, sequenced in a study of blood T cells in healthy people across ages. Combining a sample-barcoded 5' primer with a J-beta primer mix, a second PCR ran for roughly 7 to 12 cycles. TCRdb itself ran the 5' RACE reads through MiXCR, one entry per CDR3 protein. The sample records 450,000 to 650,000 distinct CDR3 sequences, 24% being singletons. Another study also made use of these data, one on T cells of mothers and their children.

The sample taken for sequencing was blood. The receptors come from a boy aged 10-17 years in good health.

The chain carries TRBV28 and TRBJ2-7; a weak D match, TRBD2 (5 bases). Germline lookup yields CDR1 MDHEN and CDR2 SYDVKM. This CDR3 comprises 16 residues. With 2 bases removed from V and 6 bases from J, the gap between germline ends came to 20 bases. The CDR3 nucleotides are TGTGCCAGCAGTTTAATCGGCGGGCAGCAGCACTTCGAGCAGTACTTC. As protein: CASSLIGGQQHFEQYF. Drawing the rest from reference TRBV28 and TRBJ2-7, the complete variable domain is DVKVTQSSRYLVKRTGEKVFLECVQDMDHENMFWYRQDPGLGLRLIYFSYDVKMKEKGDIPEGYSVSREKKERFSLILESASTNQTSMYLCASSLIGGQQHFEQYFGPGTRLTVT.

This clonotype occurred a few times. This chain links TRBV20-1 with TRBJ1-2; TRBD1 matches 7 bases. The length of the CDR3 is 11 residues. The V and J ends lost 4 bases and 12 bases, in that order; junction bases with no gene match: 8. The germline gives CDR1 DFQATT, CDR2 SNEGSKA (reference sequence). The CDR3 protein is CSAKGQSTDTF. CDR3 nucleotides: TGCAGTGCTAAGGGACAGTCGACTGACACCTTC.

This clonotype showed up just a few times. The chain is built from TRBV7-8 and TRBJ2-1; TRBD1 agrees at 8 bases. The CDR3 spans 16 residues. The junction had 10 bases not matched to a gene; V was cut back by 5 bases and J by 4 bases. The germline V gene has CDR1 SGHVS and CDR2 FQNEAQ. The chain's CDR3 is CASSPDRGFSYNEQFF. The CDR3, as DNA: TGTGCCAGCAGCCCCGACAGGGGTTTCTCATACAATGAGCAGTTCTTC. The full variable domain, with the rest looked up from reference TRBV7-8 and TRBJ2-1, is GAGVSQSPRYKVAKRGQDVALRCDPISGHVSLFWYQQALGQGPEFLTYFQNEAQLDKSGLPSDRFFAERPEGSVSTLKIQRTQQEDSAVYLCASSPDRGFSYNEQFFGPGTRLTVL.

The chain recombines TRBV29-1 with TRBJ2-3, with a possible D match to TRBD1 (6 bases). The CDR3 spans 12 residues. Trimming removed 7 bases from V and 7 bases from J, with 15 bases in between. In germline, CDR1 is SQVTM, CDR2 ANQGSEA. CDR3 bases: TGCAGCGCTTTACAGGGCTTTAATACGCAGTATTTT. Protein: CSALQGFNTQYF.

This clonotype was found once. The chain uses TRBV6-2 or TRBV6-3 and TRBJ2-3; 8 bases align to TRBD1. J lost 2 bases, V lost 6 bases, and 7 bases had no gene match. Germline-derived CDR1 and CDR2 are MNHEY and SVGEGT. The CDR3 contains 15 residues. This CDR3 reads CASRDRTGPTDTQYF. The CDR3 nucleotides read TGTGCCAGCAGAGACAGGACAGGGCCCACAGATACGCAGTATTTT.

V usage is TRBV7-2 and J usage is TRBJ2-3; 7 bases agree with TRBD2. The CDR3 is 14 residues long. Looked up from germline, CDR1 is SGHTA and CDR2 is FQGNSA. V trimming: 8 bases; J trimming: 2 bases; junction bases outside the gene matches: 7. For the CDR3, the DNA is TGTGCCAGCGGGAGCGGGGATTACACAGATACGCAGTATTTT. As protein: CASGSGDYTDTQYF.

There are many counts of this clonotype. The V and J genes are TRBV7-2 and TRBJ2-5, with 9 bases identical to TRBD2. The J call may not be correct, given that the DNA end is closer to TRBJ2-1. CDR1 and CDR2 from the germline V gene are SGHTA and FQGNSA. The CDR3 sequence is 16 residues long. CDR3 amino acids: CASSLDAGGRYNEQFF. In nucleotides, the CDR3 is TGTGCCAGCAGCTTAGATGCGGGGGGGCGATACAATGAGCAGTTCTTC.

This clonotype was picked up many times. The chain employs TRBV6-6 and TRBJ2-5; perhaps TRBD1 as D (5 bases). Trimming removed 5 bases from V and 3 bases from J, with 10 bases in between. Per germline, CDR1 MNHNY and CDR2 SVGAGI (reference sequence). The CDR3 has 13 residues. CDR3 residues: CASSPRVEETQYF. CDR3 DNA sequence: TGTGCCAGCAGTCCCAGGGTGGAAGAGACCCAGTACTTC.

The table lists this clonotype with a few counts. The genes are TRBV20-1 and TRBJ2-5, with 9 bases identical to TRBD1. The J call may be in error: the DNA end matches TRBJ2-7 better. Germline V gene data show CDR1 as DFQATT and CDR2 as SNEGSKA (reference sequence). The length of the CDR3 is 13 residues. The CDR3 here is CSAPRDRDHEQYF. The CDR3 bases are TGCAGTGCACCCCGGGACAGGGACCACGAGCAGTACTTC.

The J gene is TRBJ1-2, the V gene TRBV20-1; D ambiguous. The CDR3 runs 11 residues. V was cut by 6 bases and J by 8 bases, with 13 bases left in between. Germline V gene data show CDR1 as DFQATT and CDR2 as SNEGSKA (reference sequence). The CDR3 region has the DNA TGCAGTGCCCGGACCGAGAGGGGCTACACCTTC. It translates to CSARTERGYTF.

The CDR3 loop reads CASSHTATNQPQHF. CDR3 sequence (DNA): TGTGCCAGCAGTCATACAGCAACTAATCAGCCCCAGCATTTT. The chain carries TRBV25-1 and TRBJ1-5, with D hard to call. V was pared by 5 bases and J by 4 bases, with 12 bases between. This CDR3 contains 14 residues. Germline V gene lookup returns CDR1 MGHDK and CDR2 SYGVNS. The full variable domain, in which reference TRBV25-1 and TRBJ1-5 provide the parts outside the CDR3, is EADIYQTPRYLVIGTGKKITLECSQTMGHDKMYWYQQDPGMELHLIHYSYGVNSTEKGDLSSESTVSRIRTEHFPLTLESARPSHTSQYLCASSHTATNQPQHFGDGTRLSIL.

The V gene is TRBV6-2 or TRBV6-3, the J gene TRBJ2-7; possible D gene TRBD1, 6 bases. The CDR3 loop spans 16 amino acids. Germline values: CDR1 MNHEY, CDR2 SVGEGT. Trimming removed 5 bases from V and 1 base from J, with 18 bases in between. The CDR3 nucleotides are TGTGCCAGCAGTACACGAGTGGGGGCAAGTTCCTACGAGCAGTACTTC. This encodes CASSTRVGASSYEQYF.

This sequence joins TRBV6-5 and TRBJ2-5, with 9 positions matching TRBD2. V lost 6 bases and J lost 5; bases outside the gene matches: 10. The CDR3 totals 15 residues. The germline V gene has CDR1 MNHEY and CDR2 SVGAGI. The CDR3 spells CASRSPGLAVETQYF. Written as DNA, the CDR3 is TGTGCCAGCAGGTCTCCGGGACTAGCTGTGGAGACCCAGTACTTC.

In its sample, this clonotype was seen a few times. The rearrangement joins TRBV19 to TRBJ2-3; the match to TRBD2 covers 7 bases. Trimming at V came to 4 bases and at J to 3 bases, leaving 22 bases not matched to a gene. The CDR3 spans 20 residues. CDR1 and CDR2 (germline): LNHDA, SQIVND (reference sequence). CDR3 loop: CASSTTVLAVAHMRTDTQYF. CDR3 nucleotide sequence: TGTGCCAGTAGTACTACGGTCCTAGCGGTCGCTCATATGAGGACAGATACGCAGTATTTT. Based on the CDR3 plus reference TRBV19 and TRBJ2-3, the full variable domain is DGGITQSPKYLFRKEGQNVTLSCEQNLNHDAMYWYRQDPGQGLRLIYYSQIVNDFQKGDIAEGYSVSREKKESFPLTVTSAQKNPTAFYLCASSTTVLAVAHMRTDTQYFGPGTRLTVL.

This chain joins TRBV5-1 and TRBJ2-7; tentatively, D is TRBD2 (5 bases). The CDR3 has 15 amino acids. Germline V CDR1 and CDR2: SGHRS, YFSETQ. V lost 1 base and J 4 bases, leaving 15 bases between the germline ends. The CDR3 protein is CASSLNSASSYEQYF. The CDR3 coding sequence is TGCGCCAGCAGCTTGAATAGCGCGAGTAGTTACGAGCAGTACTTC. Based on the CDR3 plus reference TRBV5-1 and TRBJ2-7, the full variable domain is KAGVTQTPRYLIKTRGQQVTLSCSPISGHRSVSWYQQTPGQGLQFLFEYFSETQRNKGNFPGRFSGRQFSNSRSEMNVSTLELGDSALYLCASSLNSASSYEQYFGPGTRLTVT.

The chain has TRBV11-2 and TRBJ2-5; no clear D gene. V was shortened by 7 bases and J by 0 bases, with 9 bases between the two germline ends. CDR1 SGHAT and CDR2 FQNNGV come from the germline V gene. This CDR3 has 13 amino acids. CDR3 DNA sequence: TGTGCCAGCACACGGACCCACCAAGAGACCCAGTACTTC. It encodes CASTRTHQETQYF. Based on the CDR3 plus reference TRBV11-2 and TRBJ2-5, the full variable domain is EAGVAQSPRYKIIEKRQSVAFWCNPISGHATLYWYQQILGQGPKLLIQFQNNGVVDDSQLPKDRFSAERLKGVDSTLKIQPAKLEDSAVYLCASTRTHQETQYFGPGTRLLVL.

The chain uses TRBV7-2 and TRBJ2-3; D is perhaps TRBD1 or TRBD2 (6 bases each). There are 14 residues in the CDR3. Germline CDR1 reads SGHTA; CDR2 reads FQGNSA. V was clipped by 7 bases and J by 3 bases, with 14 bases between them. The CDR3 DNA sequence: TGTGCCAGCAAGGGGGGAGTGTTTACAGATACGCAGTATTTT. This codes for CASKGGVFTDTQYF.

This chain links TRBV11-1 with TRBJ1-2; 7 nucleotides match TRBD1. The CDR3 is 16 amino acids. After removal of 5 bases from V and 2 bases from J, the junction contained 11 bases not matched to a gene. Germline-derived CDR1 and CDR2 are SGHAT and FQDESV (reference sequence). The CDR3 loop reads CASSTYTGVENYGYTF. In DNA, the CDR3 is TGTGCCAGCAGCACGTACACAGGGGTCGAGAACTATGGCTACACCTTC.

This clonotype was observed a few times. The CDR3 loop is CASSSPRTGGLGEKLFF. For the CDR3, the DNA is TGTGCCAGCAGTTCACCACGGACAGGGGGCCTCGGTGAAAAACTGTTTTTT. V and J are TRBV28 and TRBJ1-4; TRBD1 agrees at 11 bases. CDR1 MDHEN and CDR2 SYDVKM come from the germline V gene. The CDR3 runs to 17 residues. Losses at the gene ends were 4 bases for V and 7 bases for J; bases not matched to a gene: 11.

This clonotype was recorded a few times. The genes are TRBV7-6 and TRBJ1-1; a possible D gene is TRBD1 (6 bases). Trimming stripped 1 base from V and 0 bases from J, with 12 bases between. CDR3 length: 16 residues. CDR1 and CDR2 from the germline V gene are SGHVS and FNYEAQ. The CDR3 DNA reads TGTGCCAGCAGCTTAGGACAGGCCAAGATGAACACTGAAGCTTTCTTT. Encoded protein: CASSLGQAKMNTEAFF.

V and J are TRBV20-1 and TRBJ2-1, with TRBD2 identical over 7 bases. The germline CDR1 and CDR2 sequences are DFQATT and SNEGSKA (reference sequence). V shed 4 bases, J shed 0 bases, and the junction held 3 bases outside the gene matches. The CDR3 spans 14 residues. CDR3 region: CSAKSGASYNEQFF. The CDR3 DNA is TGCAGTGCTAAGAGCGGGGCCTCCTACAATGAGCAGTTCTTC.

The table lists this clonotype with a few counts. The genes are TRBV2 and TRBJ2-5; TRBD2 is a possible D gene (6 bases). Trimming removed 2 bases from V and 2 bases from J, with 18 bases in between. CDR1 and CDR2 from the germline V gene are SNHLY and FYNNEI. The CDR3 is 17 amino acids. CDR3 sequence (DNA): TGTGCCAGCAGTGAACGACTAGACCGTTTGGCACAAGAGACCCAGTACTTC. This gives the protein CASSERLDRLAQETQYF.

This clonotype has more than one count but fewer than ten. This chain joins TRBV11-2 and TRBJ2-5; a weak D match, TRBD2 (6 bases). The J call may be faulty, since TRBJ2-1 better matches the DNA end. Germline CDR1 is SGHAT and CDR2 is FQNNGV. This CDR3 spans 20 amino acids. CDR3 loop: CASSLYLSASESTPYNEQFF. The CDR3 DNA sequence: TGTGCCAGCAGCTTATATTTGTCGGCTAGCGAAAGTACTCCCTACAATGAGCAGTTCTTC.

This clonotype appeared a few times. This rearrangement joins TRBV20-1 to TRBJ1-5, with TRBD1 matching over 10 bases. Germline V gene lookup returns CDR1 DFQATT and CDR2 SNEGSKA (reference sequence). V lost 4 bases, J lost 1 base, and 7 bases stayed unmatched. This CDR3 comprises 16 residues. CDR3 sequence (DNA): TGCAGTGCTAAGTTCTTGGGACAGGGGAGCAATCAGCCCCAGCATTTT. Residues: CSAKFLGQGSNQPQHF.